This TCR beta chain was obtained from a study of blood T cells in healthy people across ages. Overall study findings and caveats: Using unsorted PBMCs precluded a conclusive naive versus antigen-experienced comparison. As age increased, TCR beta diversity per million T cells fell in a roughly linear fashion.

Points on this clonotype: The target antigen is unknown. A single base separates this from a much larger clone, so it may be a read error.

Through a sample-barcoded 5' primer and a J-beta primer mix, a second PCR was run for about 6 to 11 cycles. In TCRdb, the 5' RACE reads were re-called with MiXCR into one record per CDR3 protein. There are 780,000 or so distinct CDR3 sequences in the sample; 56% occur only once, and roughly 25% lies in the top ten. The germline gives CDR1 MNHEY, CDR2 SMNVEV (reference sequence). The CDR3 extends over 13 amino acids. This clonotype was obtained from a man in his forties in good health. The sequencing input was blood. The genes are TRBV27 and TRBJ2-1; a possible D gene is TRBD2 (6 bases). The better agreement between TRBJ2-7 and the DNA end casts doubt on the J call. This chain's CDR3 is CASSAGTDNEQYF. The CDR3 region has the DNA TGTGCCAGCAGTGCCGGGACTGACAATGAGCAGTACTTC.